These 12 T cell receptor beta chains were sequenced from one sample in a study of blood T cell repertoires in COVID-19. Using immunoSEQ multiplex PCR, the repertoire was profiled, and TCRdb retains in-frame clones only, with some absent. The profile shows fewer than 400,000 clones, 85% of them singletons. Material: peripheral blood. The source is a woman aged 18-29 years with acute or convalescent COVID-19.

The CDR3 DNA sequence: TGTGCCAGCAGCTTAGGGGGCAACACTGGAAACACCATATATTTT. It translates to CASSLGGNTGNTIYF. The genes are TRBV7-8 and TRBJ1-3, with D maybe TRBD1 (5 bases). The CDR3 has 15 amino acids. Between the trimmed V and J ends, which lost 1 base and 2 bases, there was a span of 9 bases. Germline V CDR1 and CDR2: SGHVS, FQNEAQ.

This chain uses TRBV16 with TRBJ1-4; tentatively, D is TRBD1 (6 bases). This CDR3 is built from 13 residues. With 0 bases removed from V and 10 bases from J, the gap between germline ends came to 9 bases. Germline V gives CDR1 KGHSY, CDR2 FQNENV. CDR3 loop: CASSQSTTGKLFF. CDR3 DNA sequence: TGTGCCAGCAGCCAATCTACGACAGGAAAACTGTTTTTT.

The V gene is TRBV29-1, the J gene TRBJ2-3; maybe TRBD2 (6 bases). The V end was cut by 4 bases, the J end by 2 bases, with 16 bases between. Per germline, CDR1 SQVTM and CDR2 ANQGSEA. The CDR3 loop spans 15 amino acids. CDR3 sequence reads: CSVARGGATTDTQYF. The CDR3 coding sequence is TGCAGCGTTGCGCGCGGCGGGGCTACCACAGATACGCAGTATTTT.

In its sample, this clone was seen a few times. The rearrangement uses TRBV14 and TRBJ1-6, with D possibly TRBD1 on 6 matching bases. The CDR3 contains 15 residues. Germline V gives CDR1 SGHDN, CDR2 FVKESK. Here the CDR3 reads CGNIPKGGVREALHF. CDR3 DNA: TGTGGAAACATACCGAAGGGGGGGGTAAGGGAGGCCCTCCACTTT.

The chain has TRBV12-5 and TRBJ1-6; 7 bases are a match to TRBD1. The CDR3 totals 13 residues. Trimming took 1 base from V and 14 from J; bases not matched to a gene: 5. Germline CDR1 LGHNT, CDR2 FRNRAP. The CDR3, as DNA: TGTGCTAGTGGTTTGGAGGGACAGTCAGCCCTCCACTTT. Its protein is CASGLEGQSALHF.

The chain is built from TRBV6-5 and TRBJ2-1; tentatively, D is TRBD1 (6 bases). The CDR3 extends over 15 amino acids. V gave up 0 bases and J gave up 4 bases, with 10 bases separating them. Germline CDR1 is MNHEY and CDR2 is SVGAGI. This CDR3 is CASSYSTGMYNEQFF. The CDR3 coding sequence is TGTGCCAGCAGTTACTCTACAGGGATGTACAATGAGCAGTTCTTC.

A single count supports this clone. The chain links TRBV2 to TRBJ2-7, with 7 bases identical to TRBD2. From germline, CDR1 is SNHLY and CDR2 FYNNEI. The CDR3 extends over 13 amino acids. V was pared by 7 bases and J by 2 bases, with 5 bases of the junction left unmatched. The CDR3 here is CASTSGPTYEQYF. In nucleotides, the CDR3 is TGTGCCAGCACTAGCGGACCAACCTACGAGCAGTACTTC.

CDR3 bases: TGTGCCAGCAGTTTACGGACAGGGTGGAACACTGAAGCTTTCTTT. Translating gives CASSLRTGWNTEAFF. V gene TRBV28 combines with J gene TRBJ1-1, with TRBD1 identical over 8 bases. Trimming cost V 2 bases and J 1 base; bases outside gene matches: 3. Germline assignment: CDR1 MDHEN and CDR2 SYDVKM. The CDR3 consists of 15 residues.

In nucleotides, the CDR3 is TGTGCCAGCAGCCAGGAAGGGACAGGGGCCTACGAGCAGTACTTC. It is translated as CASSQEGTGAYEQYF. The V and J genes are TRBV4-2 and TRBJ2-7; 10 bases line up with TRBD1. Trimming at V came to 3 bases and at J to 2 bases, leaving 4 bases not matched to a gene. From germline, CDR1 is LGHNA and CDR2 YNFKEQ. The CDR3 has 15 amino acids.

Concerning this clone: This sample also contains other DNA sequences that code for the same CDR3. This chain connects TRBV6-5 to TRBJ1-1; D unresolved. Germline V gene sequence: CDR1 MNHEY, CDR2 SVGAGI. Trimming left V 2 bases short and J 4 bases short, with 11 bases between. The CDR3 loop spans 14 amino acids. The CDR3 is CASSYTGGGTEAFF. CDR3 sequence (DNA): TGTGCCAGCAGTTACACCGGAGGAGGCACTGAAGCTTTCTTT.

The J gene is TRBJ1-4, the V gene TRBV7-8, with a possible D match to TRBD1 (5 bases). CDR1 is SGHVS, CDR2 FQNEAQ, per germline. The CDR3 has 14 amino acids. Deletions cut 5 bases from V and 7 bases from J, with 14 bases between. Here the CDR3 reads CASSPRGWGEKLFF. In nucleotides, the CDR3 is TGTGCCAGCAGCCCACGGGGGTGGGGTGAAAAACTGTTTTTT.

The chain couples TRBV11-2 to TRBJ2-1; 10 bases are shared with TRBD2. The germline V gene has CDR1 SGHAT and CDR2 FQNNGV. V shed 1 base, J shed 7 bases, and the junction held 10 bases outside the gene matches. The CDR3 runs to 17 residues. The CDR3 sequence: CASSLGRLAGALNEQFF. For the CDR3, the DNA is TGTGCCAGCAGCTTAGGTCGTCTAGCGGGAGCCCTTAATGAGCAGTTCTTC.